This TCR beta chain was recorded in a study of shared clonotypes between healthy human individuals. The CDR3 runs to 14 residues. Germline V gives CDR1 MNHEY, CDR2 SVGAGI. The V and J ends lost 6 bases and 9 bases respectively, with 15 bases between them. General study points: Only blood underwent sampling, and tissue repertoires likely differ.

As concerns this clone: Its antigen is undetermined.

Sorted-subset replicate PCR reactions were performed with about 190 ng DNA, corresponding to 30,000 or so T cell genomes. Clones were sequenced by immunoSEQ multiplex PCR, and TCRdb holds only the in-frame ones, with some missing. This table holds about 1 million clones, roughly 70% found once. The source material was memory CD4+ T cells sorted from blood. Subset reported: CD45RA-negative fraction. The source is a man younger than 35 in good health. The chain employs TRBV6-5 and TRBJ1-6; D is possibly TRBD1 (5 bases). For the CDR3, the DNA is TGTGCCAGCAGCTACACCCGGGACCTTTCACCCCTCCACTTT. It translates to CASSYTRDLSPLHF.